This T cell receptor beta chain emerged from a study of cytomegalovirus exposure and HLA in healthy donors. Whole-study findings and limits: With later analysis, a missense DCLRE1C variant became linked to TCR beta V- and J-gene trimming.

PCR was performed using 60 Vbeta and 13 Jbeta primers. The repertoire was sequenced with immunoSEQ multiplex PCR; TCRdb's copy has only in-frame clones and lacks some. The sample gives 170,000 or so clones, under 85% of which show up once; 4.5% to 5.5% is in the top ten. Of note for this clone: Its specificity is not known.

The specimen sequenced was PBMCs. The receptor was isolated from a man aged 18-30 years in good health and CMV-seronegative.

CDR3 region: CASSPRRVVRYEQYF. DNA for the CDR3: TGTGCCAGCAGTCCCCGGAGGGTAGTCCGCTACGAGCAGTACTTC. The rearrangement joins TRBV28 to TRBJ2-7; D possibly corresponds to TRBD2 (6 bases). V lost 5 bases and J 3 bases, leaving 17 bases between the germline ends. In germline, CDR1 is MDHEN, CDR2 SYDVKM. The CDR3 is 15 amino acids.